The next 32 T cell receptor beta chains were all read from a single sample in a study of identical twins. TCRdb independently ran MiXCR on the 5' RACE reads; one entry per CDR3 protein. The table records hundreds of thousands of distinct CDR3 sequences, roughly 6% of them present only once. The specimen sequenced was naive T cells sorted from blood. The receptors come from a man aged 18-30 years in good health.

The chain joins TRBV18 to TRBJ2-7, with 11 bases aligning to TRBD1. CDR1 and CDR2 (germline): KGHSH, LQKENI. The CDR3 consists of 15 residues. J gave up 4 bases and V 5 bases, and 7 bases lay outside the gene matches. CDR3 sequence: CASSSGQGEPYEQYF. CDR3 coding DNA: TGTGCCAGCTCATCGGGACAGGGGGAGCCTTACGAGCAGTACTTC.

This clonotype was seen at least ten times. The chain is built from TRBV6-4 and TRBJ2-3; TRBD2 matches 10 bases. CDR1 is MRHNA and CDR2 is SNTAGT in the germline V gene. Trimming cost V 5 bases and J 5 bases; bases outside gene matches: 4. The CDR3 consists of 14 residues. The CDR3 loop reads CASSLAGEGDTQYF. CDR3 DNA sequence: TGTGCCAGCAGTCTAGCGGGAGAGGGAGATACGCAGTATTTT.

The genes are TRBV9 and TRBJ2-5; the match to TRBD2 covers 9 bases. The CDR3 length is 15 residues. Germline CDR1 SGDLS, CDR2 YYNGEE. The ends lost 4 bases at V and 0 bases at J; junction bases unmatched: 4. DNA of the CDR3: TGTGCCAGCAGCCTCCTAGCGGGGTACCAAGAGACCCAGTACTTC. This encodes CASSLLAGYQETQYF. The whole variable domain, remainder taken from reference TRBV9 and TRBJ2-5, is DSGVTQTPKHLITATGQRVTLRCSPRSGDLSVYWYQQSLDQGLQFLIQYYNGEERAKGNILERFSAQQFPDLHSELNLSSLELGDSALYFCASSLLAGYQETQYFGPGTRLLVL.

The rearrangement joins TRBV10-2 to TRBJ1-1, with D tentatively TRBD1 (5 bases). This CDR3 comprises 14 residues. V gave up 2 bases and J gave up 3 bases, with 10 bases separating them. The germline V gene has CDR1 WSHSY and CDR2 SAAADI. The CDR3 protein is CASSEQGFYTEAFF. The CDR3 DNA reads as TGCGCCAGCAGTGAGCAGGGTTTTTACACTGAAGCTTTCTTT.

The rearrangement uses TRBV7-8 and TRBJ2-1; TRBD1 agrees at 8 bases. This CDR3 spans 12 amino acids. Trimming removed 8 bases from V and 8 bases from J; junction bases left unmatched: 5. Germline CDR1 and CDR2: SGHVS and FQNEAQ. CDR3 bases: TGTGCCAGCGGCAGGGGGCTGGATGAGCAGTTCTTC. It codes for CASGRGLDEQFF. Filled out from reference TRBV7-8 and TRBJ2-1, the complete variable domain reads GAGVSQSPRYKVAKRGQDVALRCDPISGHVSLFWYQQALGQGPEFLTYFQNEAQLDKSGLPSDRFFAERPEGSVSTLKIQRTQQEDSAVYLCASGRGLDEQFFGPGTRLTVL.

The gene calls are TRBV28 and TRBJ2-1; no clear D. Germline V lookup: CDR1 MDHEN, CDR2 SYDVKM. This CDR3 has 13 residues. Trimming pared 1 base from V and 10 bases from J, leaving 11 bases between. The CDR3 loop is CASSLLVPGEQFF. In DNA form, the CDR3 reads TGTGCCAGCAGTTTATTGGTACCGGGCGAGCAGTTCTTC. The full variable domain, completed using reference TRBV28 and TRBJ2-1, is DVKVTQSSRYLVKRTGEKVFLECVQDMDHENMFWYRQDPGLGLRLIYFSYDVKMKEKGDIPEGYSVSREKKERFSLILESASTNQTSMYLCASSLLVPGEQFFGPGTRLTVL.

The chain is built from TRBV29-1 and TRBJ2-6; D call uncertain. Trimming removed 6 bases at V and 2 bases at J, with 11 bases between. The CDR3 spans 14 residues. CDR1 and CDR2 (germline): SQVTM, ANQGSEA. CDR3 protein: CSVPTGAGANVLTF. DNA for the CDR3: TGCAGCGTCCCCACTGGGGCTGGGGCCAACGTCCTGACTTTC.

This clonotype was picked up a small number of times. The gene calls are TRBV7-3 and TRBJ2-3; D is unclear. Germline values: CDR1 SGHTA, CDR2 FQGTGA. Trimming left V 6 bases short and J 0 bases short, with 13 bases between. The CDR3 is made up of 15 amino acids. The CDR3 protein is CASRREAVSTDTQYF. The CDR3 DNA reads as TGTGCCAGCAGAAGAGAGGCGGTTAGCACAGATACGCAGTATTTT.

V is TRBV5-1 and J is TRBJ1-1; weak D call: TRBD1 (6 bases). V was shortened by 10 bases and J by 6 bases, with 19 bases between the two germline ends. Germline assignment: CDR1 SGHRS and CDR2 YFSETQ. This CDR3 spans 13 amino acids. CDR3 coding DNA: TGCGCCTCAACGACGGGGGGCAAGGCTGAAGCTTTCTTT. This codes for CASTTGGKAEAFF.

This clonotype has a handful of counts. The chain couples TRBV12-3 or TRBV12-4 to TRBJ2-1, with 9 bases that match TRBD2. V was clipped by 5 bases and J by 15 bases; unmatched bases: 11. The CDR3 has 13 residues. CDR3 in DNA: TGTGCCAGCAGTCTTCTAGCGGGATTAAGTCCGTTCTTC. This translates into CASSLLAGLSPFF.

The rearrangement links TRBV7-8 to TRBJ2-7; no reliable D call. The CDR3 sequence is 14 residues long. V shed 5 bases and J shed 3 bases, with 14 bases lying between them. Germline V gene lookup returns CDR1 SGHVS and CDR2 FQNEAQ. The CDR3 sequence is CASSLRISLYEQYV. CDR3 sequence (DNA): TGTGCCAGCAGCCTCAGGATCAGCCTCTACGAGCAGTACGTC.

This clonotype has a handful of counts. The chain is built from TRBV20-1 and TRBJ2-7, with D perhaps matching TRBD1 (6 bases). This CDR3 spans 14 amino acids. V shed 0 bases and J shed 7 bases, with 16 bases lying between them. CDR1 and CDR2 (germline): DFQATT, SNEGSKA (reference sequence). In DNA, the CDR3 is TGCAGTGCTAGAGATGTTGCAGGGGACGGGGAGCAGTACGTC. It specifies CSARDVAGDGEQYV.

This clonotype was picked up a small number of times. As DNA, the CDR3 is TGTGCCAGCAGTGAAGCCATCCCCGGGACAAAGATCAAGCCCCAGCATTTT. It specifies CASSEAIPGTKIKPQHF. The chain couples TRBV6-1 to TRBJ1-5; tentatively, D is TRBD1 (6 bases). With 0 bases removed from V and 8 bases from J, the gap between germline ends came to 20 bases. The CDR3 is 17 residues long. From germline, CDR1 is MNHNS and CDR2 SASEGT.

This clonotype was observed a handful of times. The chain uses TRBV29-1 and TRBJ1-1, with TRBD1 matching 8 bases. Per germline, CDR1 SQVTM and CDR2 ANQGSEA. With 4 bases clipped from V and 3 bases from J, the junction kept 4 bases outside the gene matches. This CDR3 region has 13 residues. CDR3 in amino acids: CSVVDRDDTEAFF. CDR3 in DNA: TGCAGCGTTGTGGACAGGGATGACACTGAAGCTTTCTTT. Full variable domain (outside the CDR3, taken from reference TRBV29-1 and TRBJ1-1): SAVISQKPSRDICQRGTSLTIQCQVDSQVTMMFWYRQQPGQSLTLIATANQGSEATYESGFVIDKFPISRPNLTFSTLTVSNMSPEDSSIYLCSVVDRDDTEAFFGQGTRLTVV.

V is TRBV28 and J is TRBJ2-2; 10 bases are shared with TRBD2. The CDR3 is 15 amino acids. From germline, CDR1 is MDHEN and CDR2 SYDVKM. V was clipped by 6 bases and J by 6 bases; unmatched bases: 7. The chain's CDR3 is CASRASGGVPGELFF. In DNA form, the CDR3 reads TGTGCCAGCAGGGCTAGCGGGGGTGTTCCCGGGGAGCTGTTTTTT.

A few counts support this clonotype. The gene calls are TRBV20-1 and TRBJ2-7; 8 bases are shared with TRBD1. Germline CDR1 and CDR2: DFQATT and SNEGSKA (reference sequence). V shed 0 bases and J 2 bases; nucleotides not matched to a gene: 6. CDR3 length equals 15 residues. As DNA, the CDR3 is TGCAGTGCTAGAGAGCAAAGGACAGGGCCCTACGAGCAGTACTTC. This sequence encodes CSAREQRTGPYEQYF.

This clonotype was recorded many times. The V and J genes are TRBV29-1 and TRBJ1-2; 9 bases agree with TRBD1. Losses at the gene ends were 6 bases for V and 6 bases for J; bases not matched to a gene: 5. The CDR3 extends over 12 amino acids. Germline V gene sequence: CDR1 SQVTM, CDR2 ANQGSEA. For the CDR3, the DNA is TGCAGCGTAAGACAGGGGGTGGATGGCTACACCTTC. Translated: CSVRQGVDGYTF.

The genes are TRBV5-1 and TRBJ1-1, with a possible D match to TRBD1 (6 bases). Per the germline V gene, CDR1 is SGHRS and CDR2 is YFSETQ. This CDR3 has 16 residues. V lost 4 bases, J lost 4 bases, and 20 bases lay in between. CDR3 protein: CASSRTKQGLGTEAFF. CDR3 nucleotides: TGCGCCAGCAGCCGAACGAAACAGGGTTTGGGCACTGAAGCTTTCTTT.

In this sample, this clonotype turned up a few times. This sequence joins TRBV19 and TRBJ1-1; D unresolved. The CDR3 has 13 residues. CDR1 is LNHDA, CDR2 SQIVND, per germline (reference sequence). Trimming stripped 3 bases from V and 1 base from J, with 6 bases between. The CDR3 is CASSMWENTEAFF. In DNA form, the CDR3 reads TGTGCCAGTAGTATGTGGGAGAACACTGAAGCTTTCTTT.

In its sample, this clonotype was seen many times. The V and J genes are TRBV27 and TRBJ2-2, with D perhaps TRBD2 (6 bases). Germline V gene lookup returns CDR1 MNHEY and CDR2 SMNVEV (reference sequence). The CDR3 extends over 15 amino acids. Trimming stripped 3 bases from V and 5 bases from J, with 13 bases between. This CDR3 is CASSLEGARTGELFF. DNA of the CDR3: TGTGCCAGCAGTTTGGAGGGCGCGAGGACCGGGGAGCTGTTTTTT.

In this sample, this clonotype turned up many times. The chain carries TRBV5-1 and TRBJ2-1, with 7 bases fitting TRBD2. Germline values: CDR1 SGHRS, CDR2 YFSETQ. Trimming took 3 bases from V and 3 from J; bases not matched to a gene: 3. This CDR3 contains 14 residues. The CDR3 coding sequence is TGCGCCAGCAGCTACGGGACTAACTACAATGAGCAGTTCTTC. Amino acids: CASSYGTNYNEQFF.

This clonotype has at least ten counts. The V call is TRBV29-1, the J call TRBJ1-1, with 8 bases matching TRBD1. V shed 5 bases, J shed 6 bases, and the junction held 8 bases outside the gene matches. Germline CDR1 is SQVTM and CDR2 is ANQGSEA. The length of the CDR3 is 13 residues. CDR3 coding DNA: TGCAGCGTTTTGGACAGGGTAATCGCTGAAGCTTTCTTT. This gives the protein CSVLDRVIAEAFF. The full variable domain, completed using reference TRBV29-1 and TRBJ1-1, is SAVISQKPSRDICQRGTSLTIQCQVDSQVTMMFWYRQQPGQSLTLIATANQGSEATYESGFVIDKFPISRPNLTFSTLTVSNMSPEDSSIYLCSVLDRVIAEAFFGQGTRLTVV.

V and J are TRBV4-1 and TRBJ2-3; no clear D gene. Germline CDR1 and CDR2: MGHRA and YSYEKL. The CDR3 is 13 residues long. Trimming removed 4 bases at V and 4 bases at J, with 9 bases between. CDR3 sequence reads: CASSRVIADTQYF. CDR3 in DNA: TGCGCCAGCAGCCGGGTGATCGCAGATACGCAGTATTTT.

This clonotype was seen repeatedly, ten times or more. This chain connects TRBV5-1 to TRBJ2-3; the D gene is possibly TRBD1 (6 bases). The V and J ends lost 3 bases and 2 bases respectively, with 10 bases between them. The CDR3 extends over 14 amino acids. Germline V gene lookup returns CDR1 SGHRS and CDR2 YFSETQ. In DNA, the CDR3 is TGCGCCAGCAGCTCCGGACAGTACACAGATACGCAGTATTTT. Its translation is CASSSGQYTDTQYF. Filled out from reference TRBV5-1 and TRBJ2-3, the complete variable domain reads KAGVTQTPRYLIKTRGQQVTLSCSPISGHRSVSWYQQTPGQGLQFLFEYFSETQRNKGNFPGRFSGRQFSNSRSEMNVSTLELGDSALYLCASSSGQYTDTQYFGPGTRLTVL.

This chain connects TRBV4-1 to TRBJ1-2, with D unresolved. Germline-derived CDR1 and CDR2 are MGHRA and YSYEKL. V gave up 6 bases and J gave up 8 bases, with 10 bases separating them. The CDR3 covers 11 residues. This chain's CDR3 is CASRQNLGYTF. CDR3 in DNA: TGCGCCAGCAGACAAAACCTAGGCTACACCTTC.

This clonotype has ten or more counts. V gene TRBV10-3 combines with J gene TRBJ2-2; D tentatively fits TRBD1 or TRBD2 (5 bases each). The CDR3 runs to 14 residues. The V end lost 10 bases, the J end lost 0 bases, and 12 bases lay between the germline ends. CDR1 is ENHRY, CDR2 SYGVKD, per germline. CDR3 in amino acids: CATMGTANTGELFF. CDR3 in DNA: TGTGCCACCATGGGGACCGCGAACACCGGGGAGCTGTTTTTT.

This clonotype was seen at least ten times. V usage is TRBV10-3 and J usage is TRBJ2-3; D is perhaps TRBD1 (5 bases). V was shortened by 4 bases and J by 3 bases, with 14 bases between the two germline ends. Germline values: CDR1 ENHRY, CDR2 SYGVKD. The CDR3 has 15 residues. DNA of the CDR3: TGTGCCATCAGTGTCACGACCCCAGGGACAGATACGCAGTATTTT. Residues: CAISVTTPGTDTQYF.

This clonotype was detected a few times. A read error may account for a junction end that differs from germline. The J gene is TRBJ2-1, the V gene TRBV29-1, with 9 bases fitting TRBD1. CDR1 SQVTM and CDR2 ANQGSEA come from the germline V gene. CDR3 length: 12 amino acids. CDR3 DNA sequence: TGCAGCGTTGACGGACCGGGACAGGGCGGGGTCTTC. Encoded protein: CSVDGPGQGGVF.

In DNA form, the CDR3 reads TGTGCCAGCAAGGGTAGTCAGGAGACCCAGTACTTC. Residues: CASKGSQETQYF. This chain uses TRBV7-8 with TRBJ2-5; D not resolved. Germline V gene data show CDR1 as SGHVS and CDR2 as FQNEAQ. V was trimmed by 7 bases and J by 5 bases, leaving 11 bases between them. The CDR3 loop spans 12 amino acids.

V and J are TRBV30 and TRBJ2-2; D unclear. CDR3 length: 13 residues. Trimming pared 0 bases from V and 4 bases from J, leaving 6 bases between. Germline lookup yields CDR1 GTSNPN and CDR2 SVGIG (reference sequence). CDR3: CAWSVGLTGELFF. Here the CDR3 DNA reads TGTGCCTGGAGTGTCGGGCTCACCGGGGAGCTGTTTTTT.

This clonotype was seen ten or more times. The chain recombines TRBV7-9 with TRBJ2-1, with 10 bases identical to TRBD2. This CDR3 region has 14 residues. Germline loops: CDR1 SEHNR, CDR2 FQNEAQ (reference sequence). Trimming cost V 5 bases and J 8 bases; bases outside gene matches: 6. The CDR3 DNA sequence: TGTGCCAGCAGCCAGAGCGGGAGGGCCGATGAGCAGTTCTTC. Its translation: CASSQSGRADEQFF. Based on the CDR3 plus reference TRBV7-9 and TRBJ2-1, the full variable domain is DTGVSQNPRHKITKRGQNVTFRCDPISEHNRLYWYRQTLGQGPEFLTYFQNEAQLEKSRLLSDRFSAERPKGSFSTLEIQRTEQGDSAMYLCASSQSGRADEQFFGPGTRLTVL.

J is TRBJ2-1 and V is TRBV2; tentatively, D is TRBD1 (5 bases). V shed 2 bases and J shed 8 bases, with 19 bases lying between them. The CDR3 spans 16 residues. Germline V gives CDR1 SNHLY, CDR2 FYNNEI. This chain's CDR3 is CASSEIGQGITDEQFF. For the CDR3, the DNA is TGTGCCAGCAGTGAAATTGGGCAGGGAATCACAGATGAGCAGTTCTTC.